The next 13 T cell receptor beta chains were all read from a single sample in a study of response to subunit inactivated influenza vaccine (dated by TCRdb to 2017 to 2018). Library preparation was by RT-PCR. The instrument was an Illumina HiSeq 2500. TCRdb reworked the public reads: Q25 trimming with fastp, MiXCR clone assembly, productive beta chains retained. Rows are combined by CDR3 protein, so each entry shows the most common genes and DNA. The sample includes about 520,000 distinct CDR3 sequences, with 25% observed a single time. Of the sample, around 1.8% is held by the ten largest clones. The sample in question was CD4+ T cells sorted from PBMCs, obtained 4 to 6 days after vaccination. Every receptor here comes from a man aged 50-60 years who received an inactivated influenza vaccine. Donor details come from another sample of the same person, matched by shared clones.

The CDR3 loop reads CASSRYGQGYEQYF. The CDR3 nucleotides are TGTGCCAGCAGCCGATATGGACAGGGGTACGAGCAGTACTTC. V gene TRBV5-5 combines with J gene TRBJ2-7, with 9 bases fitting TRBD1. There are 14 residues in the CDR3. CDR1 and CDR2 from the germline V gene are SGHKS and YYEKEE (reference sequence). With 4 bases clipped from V and 4 bases from J, the junction kept 6 bases outside the gene matches.

This clonotype was recorded a few times. The chain links TRBV7-2 to TRBJ1-1; 7 bases are a match to TRBD1. The CDR3 sequence is 14 residues long. Per the germline V gene, CDR1 is SGHTA and CDR2 is FQGNSA. The trim removed 5 bases at V and 5 bases at J, leaving 8 bases unmatched. Written as DNA, the CDR3 is TGTGCCAGCAGCCCAGGGGGGCTCAGGACTGAAGCTTTCTTT. Its protein product is CASSPGGLRTEAFF.

V usage is TRBV2 and J usage is TRBJ2-3, with no clear D. CDR3 length equals 15 residues. CDR1 SNHLY and CDR2 FYNNEI come from the germline V gene. The germline V and J ends were trimmed by 3 bases and 6 bases, with 16 bases remaining between them. CDR3 region: CASSDLLEDGDTQYF. DNA for the CDR3: TGTGCCAGCAGTGACTTGCTCGAAGACGGGGATACGCAGTATTTT.

This clonotype turned up a few times. This chain connects TRBV5-1 to TRBJ1-1, with no clear D. CDR1 is SGHRS, CDR2 YFSETQ, per germline. V was clipped by 5 bases and J by 1 base, with 12 bases between them. The CDR3 is 14 amino acids. The CDR3 is CASRGLDTNTEAFF. The CDR3 DNA reads as TGCGCCAGCAGGGGGTTAGACACGAACACTGAAGCTTTCTTT.

This clonotype was seen repeatedly, ten times or more. The CDR3 sequence: CSVDTGGTNTGELFF. CDR3 nucleotide sequence: TGCAGCGTTGATACAGGGGGCACGAACACCGGGGAGCTGTTTTTT. V and J are TRBV29-1 and TRBJ2-2; TRBD1 matches at 9 bases. The CDR3 is made up of 15 amino acids. V lost 3 bases, J lost 0 bases, and 2 bases stayed unmatched. The germline V gene encodes CDR1 SQVTM and CDR2 ANQGSEA.

There are a few counts of this clonotype. The J gene is TRBJ2-2, the V gene TRBV5-1; D unclear. Germline CDR1 is SGHRS and CDR2 is YFSETQ. V shed 0 bases and J shed 5 bases, with 5 bases lying between them. The CDR3 loop spans 13 amino acids. CDR3 DNA sequence: TGCGCCAGCAGCTTGGCCGAGACCGGGGAGCTGTTTTTT. Its protein is CASSLAETGELFF.

About this clonotype: One end of the junction is discordant with germline, which a read error may explain. V and J are TRBV20-1 and TRBJ2-1; 9 positions match TRBD1. Looked up from germline, CDR1 is DFQATT and CDR2 is SNEGSKA (reference sequence). The CDR3 is 16 amino acids. For the CDR3, the DNA is TGCTGTGCTAGTTCCCCGGGACAGGGAAAATACAATGAGCAGTTCTTC. Residues: CCASSPGQGKYNEQFF.

This chain links TRBV3-1 with TRBJ1-1; TRBD1 matches at 7 bases. CDR3 length equals 15 residues. Looked up from germline, CDR1 is LGHDT and CDR2 is YNNKEL (reference sequence). The J segment lost 1 base and the V segment lost 3 bases, leaving 5 bases of the junction unmatched. The CDR3 here is CASSQGQYSNTEAFF. In DNA, the CDR3 is TGTGCCAGCAGCCAGGGACAGTATTCGAACACTGAAGCTTTCTTT. The variable domain in full, completed from reference TRBV3-1 and TRBJ1-1, reads DTAVSQTPKYLVTQMGNDKSIKCEQNLGHDTMYWYKQDSKKFLKIMFSYNNKELIINETVPNRFSPKSPDKAHLNLHINSLELGDSAVYFCASSQGQYSNTEAFFGQGTRLTVV.

This clonotype has more than one count but fewer than ten. The CDR3 DNA reads TGCGCCAGCAGCTTTCAGGGCGGCGAGCAGTACTTC. It yields the protein CASSFQGGEQYF. The V and J genes are TRBV5-1 and TRBJ2-7, with D perhaps TRBD1 (5 bases). The CDR3 covers 12 residues. From germline, CDR1 is SGHRS and CDR2 YFSETQ. Trimming took 2 bases from V and 6 from J, leaving 9 bases between them.

The sample holds a few counts of this clonotype. The chain couples TRBV7-2 to TRBJ2-5; 8 bases map to TRBD1. CDR3 size: 14 residues. V shed 2 bases and J 5 bases; nucleotides not matched to a gene: 4. Germline assignment: CDR1 SGHTA and CDR2 FQGNSA. As DNA, the CDR3 is TGTGCCAGCAGCTTATCGGACAGGGTGGAGACCCAGTACTTC. As protein: CASSLSDRVETQYF.

The CDR3 spells CASSSYVTPGQGVTDTQYF. DNA of the CDR3: TGTGCCAGCAGCTCATACGTAACCCCGGGACAGGGGGTAACAGATACGCAGTATTTT. The chain employs TRBV7-8 and TRBJ2-3; 11 nucleotides agree with TRBD1. Germline values: CDR1 SGHVS, CDR2 FQNEAQ. The CDR3 is made up of 19 amino acids. Unmatched junction bases numbered 15, after V lost 4 bases and J lost 3 bases.

This clonotype has just a few counts. The V gene is TRBV27, the J gene TRBJ2-5, with a possible D match to TRBD2 (6 bases). V shed 3 bases and J shed 3 bases, with 14 bases lying between them. The germline V gene has CDR1 MNHEY and CDR2 SMNVEV (reference sequence). CDR3 length equals 15 residues. The CDR3 is CASSLGGRLEETQYF. CDR3 DNA sequence: TGTGCCAGCAGTTTGGGAGGTCGACTGGAAGAGACCCAGTACTTC.

The table lists this clonotype with many counts. V is TRBV7-2 and J is TRBJ2-5; no clear D. CDR3 length: 13 residues. Germline V lookup: CDR1 SGHTA, CDR2 FQGNSA. With 1 base removed from V and 5 bases from J, the gap between germline ends came to 8 bases. CDR3 loop: CASSLGERETQYF. The CDR3 region has the DNA TGTGCCAGCAGCTTAGGGGAACGTGAGACCCAGTACTTC.